The 2 T cell receptor beta chains given below trace back to one sample, sequenced in a study of cytomegalovirus exposure and HLA in healthy donors. The PCR made use of 60 Vbeta and 13 Jbeta primers. The assay was immunoSEQ multiplex PCR, and TCRdb's table has in-frame clones only and misses some. The sample carries 95,000 to 150,000 clones, about 80% recorded once. Sequencing input: PBMCs. The receptors come from a female donor in good health and CMV-seropositive.

There are a few counts of this clone. The rearrangement links TRBV13 to TRBJ2-1; D is unclear. CDR3 length: 12 residues. CDR1 and CDR2 (germline): PRHDT, FYEKMQ (reference sequence). The ends were cut back, 5 bases at V and 7 bases at J, with 9 bases in the middle. The CDR3 reads CASSVSGNEQFF. The DNA of the CDR3 is TGTGCCAGCAGCGTCTCAGGTAATGAGCAGTTCTTC.

The chain couples TRBV5-1 to TRBJ1-6; 7 nucleotides align to TRBD1. V shed 4 bases, J shed 5 bases, and the junction held 9 bases outside the gene matches. Germline lookup yields CDR1 SGHRS and CDR2 YFSETQ. CDR3 length equals 16 residues. The DNA of the CDR3 is TGCGCCAGCAGCCTGCTCCCGGGACAGAATAATTCACCCCTCCACTTT. It is translated as CASSLLPGQNNSPLHF.